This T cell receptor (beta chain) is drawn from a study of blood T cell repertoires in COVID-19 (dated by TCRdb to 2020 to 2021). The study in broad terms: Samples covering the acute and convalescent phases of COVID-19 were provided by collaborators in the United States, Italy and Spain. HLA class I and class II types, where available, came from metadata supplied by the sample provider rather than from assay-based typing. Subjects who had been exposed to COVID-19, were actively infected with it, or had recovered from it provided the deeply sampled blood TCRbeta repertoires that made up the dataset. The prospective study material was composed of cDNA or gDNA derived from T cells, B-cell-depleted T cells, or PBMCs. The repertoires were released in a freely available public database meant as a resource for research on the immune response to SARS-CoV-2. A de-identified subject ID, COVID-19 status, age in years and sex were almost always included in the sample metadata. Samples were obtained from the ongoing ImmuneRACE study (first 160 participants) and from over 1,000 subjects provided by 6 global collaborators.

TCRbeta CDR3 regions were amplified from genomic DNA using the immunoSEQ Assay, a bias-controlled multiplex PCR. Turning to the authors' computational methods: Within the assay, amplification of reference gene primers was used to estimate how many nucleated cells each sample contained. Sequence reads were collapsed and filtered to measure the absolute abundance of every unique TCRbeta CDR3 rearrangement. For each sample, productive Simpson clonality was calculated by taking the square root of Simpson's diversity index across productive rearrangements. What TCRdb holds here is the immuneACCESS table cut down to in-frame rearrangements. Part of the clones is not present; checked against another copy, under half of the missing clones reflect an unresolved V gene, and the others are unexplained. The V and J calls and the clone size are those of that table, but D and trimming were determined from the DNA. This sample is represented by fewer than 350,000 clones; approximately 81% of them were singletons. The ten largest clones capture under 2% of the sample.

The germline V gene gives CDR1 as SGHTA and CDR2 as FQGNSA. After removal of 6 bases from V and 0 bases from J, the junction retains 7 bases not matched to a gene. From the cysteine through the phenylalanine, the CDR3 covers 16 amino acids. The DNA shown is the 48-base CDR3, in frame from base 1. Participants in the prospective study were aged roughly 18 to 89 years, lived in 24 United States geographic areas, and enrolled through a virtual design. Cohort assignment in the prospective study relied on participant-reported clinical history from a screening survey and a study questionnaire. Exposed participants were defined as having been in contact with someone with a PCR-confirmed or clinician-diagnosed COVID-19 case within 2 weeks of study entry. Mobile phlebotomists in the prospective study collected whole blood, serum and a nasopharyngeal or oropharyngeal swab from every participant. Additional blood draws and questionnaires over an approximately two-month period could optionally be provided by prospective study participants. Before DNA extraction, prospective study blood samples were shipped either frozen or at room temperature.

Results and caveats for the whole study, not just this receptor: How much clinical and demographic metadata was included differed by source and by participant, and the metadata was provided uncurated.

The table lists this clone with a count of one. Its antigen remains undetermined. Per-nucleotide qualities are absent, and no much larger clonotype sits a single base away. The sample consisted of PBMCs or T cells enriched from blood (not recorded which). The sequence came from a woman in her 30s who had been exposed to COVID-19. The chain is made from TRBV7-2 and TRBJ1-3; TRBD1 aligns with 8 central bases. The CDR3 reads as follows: CASRGDRGFSGNTIYF. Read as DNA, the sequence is TGTGCCAGCAGGGGAGACAGGGGTTTCTCTGGAAACACCATATATTTT. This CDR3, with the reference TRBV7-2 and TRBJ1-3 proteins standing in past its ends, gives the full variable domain GAGVSQSPSNKVTEKGKDVELRCDPISGHTALYWYRQSLGQGLEFLIYFQGNSAPDKSGLPSDRFSAERTGGSVSTLTIQRTQQEDSAVYLCASRGDRGFSGNTIYFGEGSWLTVV.